This TCR beta chain stems from a study of sequential checkpoint blockade in melanoma. Overall study context: After both sequences, patients received maintenance nivolumab. 91 pretreatment tumor DNA samples were TCRβ immunosequenced.

CDR3 length: 14 residues. Trimming cost V 3 bases and J 5 bases, with 11 bases left between them. The germline gives CDR1 SGHRS, CDR2 YFSETQ. Treatment noted: randomized to nivolumab then ipilimumab (arm A) or the reverse (arm B). Using immunoSEQ multiplex PCR, the repertoire was profiled, and TCRdb retains in-frame clones only, with some absent. In the table there are 6,200 or so clones, around 26% of which are singletons. The sample holds one count of this clone. The source is a human donor with melanoma. Sample: tumor tissue (inferred from file names), taken from a patient given nivolumab and ipilimumab in sequence. The chain recombines TRBV5-1 with TRBJ1-4, with D unresolved. CDR3 protein: CASSYQGINEKLFF. In nucleotides, the CDR3 is TGCGCCAGCAGCTATCAAGGGATCAATGAAAAACTGTTTTTT.